The rows below give T cell receptor beta chains drawn from one sample of a study of T-cell memory formation after mild COVID-19. TCRdb used MiXCR to reprocess the 5' RACE reads, holding one entry per CDR3 protein. This table holds approximately 300,000 distinct CDR3 sequences, approximately 7.6% found once. The sample consisted of PBMCs or a T cell subset sorted from them (not recorded which). The receptors were sampled from a man younger than 35 who had mild COVID-19 (a few samples of this study predate the infection). Cell type and time point are not known. CDR3s include the opening cysteine and the closing phenylalanine or tryptophan. The order of the fields is CDR3 protein, J gene, V gene.

CDR3aa: CSADSSRTDTQYF
j_gene: TRBJ2-3
v_gene: TRBV20-1

CDR3aa: CASRSHGEHYEQYF
j_gene: TRBJ2-7
v_gene: TRBV4-2

CDR3aa: CASSSLGGSQPQHF
j_gene: TRBJ1-5
v_gene: TRBV7-8

CDR3aa: CATSDPGQGIDNEQFF
j_gene: TRBJ2-1
v_gene: TRBV24-1

CDR3aa: CASSGGLAGSYNEQFF
j_gene: TRBJ2-1
v_gene: TRBV5-1

CDR3aa: CAISSPDDLGEQFF
j_gene: TRBJ2-1
v_gene: TRBV10-3

CDR3aa: CAISPPKGSPLHF
j_gene: TRBJ1-6
v_gene: TRBV10-3

CDR3aa: CASSFSIGTSGSDNEQFF
j_gene: TRBJ2-1
v_gene: TRBV27

CDR3aa: CASSSRDHRDTQYF
j_gene: TRBJ2-3
v_gene: TRBV7-2

CDR3aa: CSAQDGSSYEQYF
j_gene: TRBJ2-7
v_gene: TRBV20-1

CDR3aa: CASSNSGTGVPQVQYF
j_gene: TRBJ2-5
v_gene: TRBV28

CDR3aa: CSAKKETQYF
j_gene: TRBJ2-5
v_gene: TRBV20-1

CDR3aa: CASSPTRRNEQFF
j_gene: TRBJ2-1
v_gene: TRBV5-5

CDR3aa: CASSFRDGFSYEQYF
j_gene: TRBJ2-7
v_gene: TRBV12-3/TRBV12-4

CDR3aa: CSARGGGARYNEQFF
j_gene: TRBJ2-1
v_gene: TRBV20-1